Shown below are 32 T cell receptor beta chains from a single sample sequenced in a study of blood T cells in healthy people across ages. The authors ran a second PCR of about 6 to 11 cycles using a sample-barcoded 5' primer and a J-beta primer mix. TCRdb reprocessed the 5' RACE reads with MiXCR, giving one entry per CDR3 protein. The sample yields some 1,800,000 distinct CDR3 sequences, approximately 40% seen once. The specimen sequenced was blood. The receptors derive from a human donor in good health.

This clonotype was counted a few times. V and J are TRBV10-3 and TRBJ1-6; D might be TRBD1 (6 bases). V lost 3 bases, J lost 7 bases, and 16 bases lay in between. Germline CDR1 and CDR2: ENHRY and SYGVKD. The CDR3 runs 16 residues. The CDR3 sequence: CAISDWNGGTNSPLHF. As DNA, the CDR3 is TGTGCCATCAGTGACTGGAACGGGGGCACCAATTCACCCCTCCACTTT.

This chain joins TRBV12-3 or TRBV12-4 and TRBJ1-2, with TRBD1 matching 7 bases. The CDR3 extends over 15 amino acids. V was clipped by 5 bases and J by 3 bases; unmatched bases: 9. CDR3 sequence (DNA): TGTGCCAGCAGTCTACAGGGGAGCAGGGACTATGGCTACACCTTC. The encoded protein is CASSLQGSRDYGYTF.

The V call is TRBV27, the J call TRBJ2-1, with 8 bases matching TRBD1. Germline V gene lookup returns CDR1 MNHEY and CDR2 SMNVEV (reference sequence). After removal of 3 bases from V and 6 bases from J, the junction contained 13 bases not matched to a gene. The CDR3 has 17 amino acids. The CDR3 DNA reads TGTGCCAGCAGTTTCTTAGCTGTCGGACAGGGACGCAATGAGCAGTTCTTC. This encodes CASSFLAVGQGRNEQFF.

V is TRBV20-1 and J is TRBJ1-1; TRBD1 is a possible D gene (5 bases). Germline loops: CDR1 DFQATT, CDR2 SNEGSKA (reference sequence). With 3 bases removed from V and 7 bases from J, the gap between germline ends came to 15 bases. CDR3 length equals 13 residues. The CDR3 bases are TGCAGTGCTAGCGCAGGGTCAGAGGGTGAAGCTTTCTTT. This translates into CSASAGSEGEAFF.

This clonotype has more than one count but fewer than ten. The CDR3 DNA sequence: TGCGCCAGCAGCACCCGGACAGGGGGCTGGACCGGGGAGCTGTTTTTT. Translation gives CASSTRTGGWTGELFF. The chain uses TRBV5-1 and TRBJ2-2; TRBD1 agrees at 11 bases. The CDR3 length is 16 residues. After removal of 4 bases from V and 5 bases from J, the junction contained 7 bases not matched to a gene. CDR1 and CDR2 from the germline V gene are SGHRS and YFSETQ.

This clonotype was counted a few times. The chain combines TRBV4-3 with TRBJ2-3, with 7 bases that match TRBD2. This CDR3 comprises 16 residues. With V trimmed by 1 base and J by 2 bases, 6 bases remained unmatched. Germline CDR1 LGHNA, CDR2 YSLEER. The CDR3 bases are TGCGCCAGCAGCCAAGTGGAGCGGGGCCTCACAGATACGCAGTATTTT. It codes for CASSQVERGLTDTQYF.

This clonotype appeared a few times. The chain has TRBV5-5 and TRBJ2-1; D might be TRBD2 (7 bases). Germline CDR1 and CDR2: SGHKS and YYEKEE (reference sequence). CDR3 length: 14 amino acids. V was trimmed by 3 bases and J by 6 bases, leaving 13 bases between them. The CDR3 loop reads CASSSPGGLNEQFF. CDR3 DNA: TGTGCCAGCAGCTCTCCGGGGGGCCTCAATGAGCAGTTCTTC.

The J gene is TRBJ2-3, the V gene TRBV7-2, with TRBD2 identical over 14 bases. V was clipped by 4 bases and J by 2 bases; unmatched bases: 5. The CDR3 totals 17 residues. Germline CDR1 is SGHTA and CDR2 is FQGNSA. The CDR3 loop reads CASSYRTSGGNTDTQYF. The CDR3 DNA reads TGTGCCAGCAGCTACAGGACTAGCGGGGGGAACACAGATACGCAGTATTTT.

This clonotype was observed a few times. The chain joins TRBV4-3 to TRBJ2-4; 10 bases match TRBD1. This CDR3 spans 17 amino acids. J lost 6 bases, V lost 3 bases, and 11 bases had no gene match. From germline, CDR1 is LGHNA and CDR2 YSLEER. The CDR3 sequence is CASSHIPGQGKGNIQYF. CDR3 nucleotide sequence: TGCGCCAGCAGCCATATACCGGGACAGGGGAAGGGAAACATTCAGTACTTC.

This clonotype has only a few counts. The gene calls are TRBV12-3 or TRBV12-4 and TRBJ1-2, with unresolved D. V was pared by 3 bases and J by 4 bases, with 6 bases between. CDR3 length: 12 amino acids. The CDR3 region is CASSFTAYGYTF. CDR3 in DNA: TGTGCCAGCAGTTTCACAGCCTATGGCTACACCTTC.

The chain uses TRBV5-1 and TRBJ2-3; D is ambiguous. The CDR3 totals 14 residues. V shed 1 base and J shed 7 bases, with 13 bases lying between them. Germline CDR1 and CDR2: SGHRS and YFSETQ. The CDR3 DNA sequence: TGCGCCAGCAGCTTGAGTGGCCCCGCTAATACGCAGTATTTT. This sequence encodes CASSLSGPANTQYF.

The genes are TRBV6-5 and TRBJ2-7, with D possibly being TRBD1 or TRBD2 (6 bases each). V dropped 0 bases and J dropped 0 bases, with 12 bases sitting between them. The CDR3 is made up of 16 amino acids. The germline V gene encodes CDR1 MNHEY and CDR2 SVGAGI. The CDR3 nucleotides read TGTGCCAGCAGTTACTCGATGGAGGGGGGCTCCTACGAGCAGTACTTC. Encoded protein: CASSYSMEGGSYEQYF.

J is TRBJ1-2 and V is TRBV12-3 or TRBV12-4; D call uncertain. This CDR3 comprises 13 residues. Trimming left V 5 bases short and J 5 bases short, with 12 bases between. Written as DNA, the CDR3 is TGTGCCAGCAGTCCCGAGGAGACGTATGGCTACACCTTC. This encodes CASSPEETYGYTF.

The V and J genes are TRBV6-1 and TRBJ1-2; D is possibly TRBD1 (6 bases). Germline V gives CDR1 MNHNS, CDR2 SASEGT. V lost 4 bases and J 0 bases, leaving 12 bases between the germline ends. This CDR3 has 15 residues. CDR3 region: CASSAKWTANYGYTF. The CDR3 nucleotides are TGTGCCAGCAGTGCTAAATGGACAGCTAACTATGGCTACACCTTC.

The sample holds a few counts of this clonotype. V is TRBV7-2 and J is TRBJ2-5; TRBD2 agrees at 11 bases. The V and J ends lost 5 bases and 3 bases, in that order; junction bases with no gene match: 5. CDR1 SGHTA and CDR2 FQGNSA come from the germline V gene. CDR3 size: 15 residues. CDR3 region: CASSRTSGGEETQYF. CDR3 DNA sequence: TGTGCCAGCAGCCGTACTAGCGGGGGCGAAGAGACCCAGTACTTC.

Only a few counts were recorded for this clonotype. The V and J genes are TRBV12-3 or TRBV12-4 and TRBJ1-2; a possible D gene is TRBD1 (5 bases). Trimming took 7 bases from V and 7 from J, leaving 16 bases between them. The CDR3 is 13 residues long. CDR3 region: CASTNRDSIGYTF. The DNA of the CDR3 is TGTGCCAGCACCAACCGGGACTCGATTGGCTACACCTTC.

This clonotype was found a few times. The chain links TRBV28 to TRBJ2-5; possible D gene TRBD2, 5 bases. The CDR3 length is 16 residues. Trimming shortened V by 3 bases and J by 1 base, and 15 bases separated the two germline ends. Looked up from germline, CDR1 is MDHEN and CDR2 is SYDVKM. DNA of the CDR3: TGTGCCAGCAGTTTCCTCGTGTTGGGGAGCCAAGAGACCCAGTACTTC. Translation: CASSFLVLGSQETQYF.

This sequence joins TRBV15 and TRBJ2-7; 8 nucleotides match TRBD1. The length of the CDR3 is 15 residues. Germline V gene lookup returns CDR1 LNHNV and CDR2 YYDKDF (reference sequence). Trimming cost V 1 base and J 0 bases; bases outside gene matches: 2. The CDR3 nucleotides are TGTGCCACCAGCAGAGGGACAGGGATCTCCTACGAGCAGTACTTC. This translates into CATSRGTGISYEQYF.

This clonotype was observed many times. The chain links TRBV12-3 or TRBV12-4 to TRBJ1-5, with D perhaps matching TRBD1 (6 bases). Trimming took 4 bases from V and 4 from J, leaving 8 bases between them. The CDR3 runs to 13 residues. The DNA of the CDR3 is TGTGCCAGCAGTTCAGGGGAGAATCAGCCCCAGCATTTT. Translated: CASSSGENQPQHF.

The V gene is TRBV20-1, the J gene TRBJ2-5, with 8 bases that match TRBD2. Germline CDR1 and CDR2: DFQATT and SNEGSKA (reference sequence). V gave up 3 bases and J gave up 2 bases; unmatched junction bases: 11. This CDR3 is 16 amino acids long. The CDR3 DNA follows: TGCAGTGCTAGTCTCGCGACTAGCGATCAGCAAGAGACCCAGTACTTC. As protein: CSASLATSDQQETQYF.

This clonotype has a handful of counts. The rearrangement uses TRBV7-2 and TRBJ2-1; the D gene is possibly TRBD2 (6 bases). This CDR3 is built from 16 residues. CDR1 is SGHTA, CDR2 FQGNSA, per germline. V was shortened by 1 base and J by 3 bases, with 13 bases between the two germline ends. The CDR3 here is CASSLDVGGVYNEQFF. The CDR3 DNA follows: TGTGCCAGCAGCTTAGATGTCGGCGGGGTCTACAATGAGCAGTTCTTC.

The chain is built from TRBV5-4 and TRBJ1-4; the D gene is possibly TRBD1 (5 bases). CDR1 is SGHNT, CDR2 YYREEE, per germline (reference sequence). The CDR3 extends over 14 amino acids. Trimming pared 6 bases from V and 5 bases from J, leaving 14 bases between. The CDR3 sequence: CASNSRDRNEKLFF. The CDR3 coding sequence is TGTGCCAGCAACAGCAGGGATAGGAATGAAAAACTGTTTTTT.

In its sample, this clonotype was seen a few times. J is TRBJ1-2 and V is TRBV6-5; TRBD1 might be the D (6 bases). Germline CDR1 MNHEY, CDR2 SVGAGI. V was pared by 2 bases and J by 8 bases, with 15 bases between. The CDR3 totals 14 residues. DNA of the CDR3: TGTGCCAGCAGTTACGCCCAGGGGAGGGACGGCTACACCTTC. Translated: CASSYAQGRDGYTF.

The chain has TRBV2 and TRBJ1-1; TRBD1 matches 8 bases. CDR3 length: 15 residues. Germline V gene lookup returns CDR1 SNHLY and CDR2 FYNNEI. With 7 bases clipped from V and 5 bases from J, the junction kept 12 bases outside the gene matches. The chain's CDR3 is CASKSIRGHGTEAFF. DNA of the CDR3: TGTGCCAGCAAATCGATCAGGGGGCATGGGACTGAAGCTTTCTTT.

This rearrangement joins TRBV7-2 to TRBJ2-3; D call uncertain. V lost 5 bases and J lost 2, with 11 bases in between. Germline V gene lookup returns CDR1 SGHTA and CDR2 FQGNSA. This CDR3 contains 14 residues. Written as DNA, the CDR3 is TGTGCCAGCAGCCGCGACGGAAACACAGATACGCAGTATTTT. As protein: CASSRDGNTDTQYF.

There are a few counts of this clonotype. The rearrangement joins TRBV18 to TRBJ2-1, with 7 nucleotides matching TRBD1. The CDR3 has 15 amino acids. V shed 3 bases, J shed 8 bases, and the junction held 10 bases outside the gene matches. The germline gives CDR1 KGHSH, CDR2 LQKENI. CDR3 DNA: TGTGCCAGCTCACCGGAGACCGGGACAGTTTATGAGCAGTTCTTC. It specifies CASSPETGTVYEQFF.

A few counts support this clonotype. The chain joins TRBV6-5 to TRBJ1-2; 8 bases line up with TRBD1. The CDR3 consists of 12 residues. The germline V gene encodes CDR1 MNHEY and CDR2 SVGAGI. The junction had 7 bases not matched to a gene; V was cut back by 10 bases and J by 6 bases. The CDR3 bases are TGTGCCACCTGGATGACAGGGGATGGCTACACCTTC. This gives the protein CATWMTGDGYTF.

Notes on this clonotype: One end of the junction does not line up with germline, which may come from a read error. The chain combines TRBV4-3 with TRBJ2-3; 11 bases are shared with TRBD2. Germline V gene sequence: CDR1 LGHNA, CDR2 YSLEER. The CDR3 is 18 residues long. The CDR3 reads CASSQELLAGGSTDTQYF. The CDR3 DNA sequence: TGCGCCAGCAGTCAAGAGCTTCTAGCGGGGGGAAGCACAGATACGCAGTATTTT.

This clonotype was seen more than once but under ten times. The rearrangement uses TRBV24-1 and TRBJ2-3, with TRBD1 matching over 8 bases. Trimming at V came to 3 bases and at J to 6 bases, leaving 7 bases not matched to a gene. The CDR3 totals 15 residues. Germline V gives CDR1 KGHDR, CDR2 SFDVKD. The CDR3 DNA follows: TGTGCCACCAGTGATGGACAGGGAATATGGGATACGCAGTATTTT. Translation gives CATSDGQGIWDTQYF.

This clonotype was counted at least ten times. This chain connects TRBV5-1 to TRBJ2-3; D is undetermined. Germline V gene lookup returns CDR1 SGHRS and CDR2 YFSETQ. The CDR3 contains 16 residues. V lost 0 bases and J lost 2, with 13 bases in between. CDR3 region: CASSLGYHLSTDTQYF. CDR3 DNA: TGCGCCAGCAGCTTGGGTTATCACCTGTCCACAGATACGCAGTATTTT. Full variable domain (rest looked up from reference TRBV5-1 and TRBJ2-3): KAGVTQTPRYLIKTRGQQVTLSCSPISGHRSVSWYQQTPGQGLQFLFEYFSETQRNKGNFPGRFSGRQFSNSRSEMNVSTLELGDSALYLCASSLGYHLSTDTQYFGPGTRLTVL.

This chain links TRBV4-3 with TRBJ2-3; D possibly matches TRBD1 or TRBD2 (6 bases each). Germline V gene lookup returns CDR1 LGHNA and CDR2 YSLEER. The CDR3 runs to 16 residues. Trimming removed 0 bases from V and 3 bases from J, with 13 bases in between. The CDR3 sequence: CASSQERDQGTDTQYF. The CDR3 DNA follows: TGCGCCAGCAGCCAAGAGCGGGATCAGGGGACAGATACGCAGTATTTT.

This clonotype was seen once. The rearrangement links TRBV12-3 or TRBV12-4 to TRBJ2-2, with D possibly being TRBD1 (5 bases). V dropped 3 bases and J dropped 7 bases, with 15 bases sitting between them. The length of the CDR3 is 15 residues. CDR3: CASSFPREVVGELFF. For the CDR3, the DNA is TGTGCCAGCAGTTTCCCCAGGGAAGTGGTCGGGGAGCTGTTTTTT.